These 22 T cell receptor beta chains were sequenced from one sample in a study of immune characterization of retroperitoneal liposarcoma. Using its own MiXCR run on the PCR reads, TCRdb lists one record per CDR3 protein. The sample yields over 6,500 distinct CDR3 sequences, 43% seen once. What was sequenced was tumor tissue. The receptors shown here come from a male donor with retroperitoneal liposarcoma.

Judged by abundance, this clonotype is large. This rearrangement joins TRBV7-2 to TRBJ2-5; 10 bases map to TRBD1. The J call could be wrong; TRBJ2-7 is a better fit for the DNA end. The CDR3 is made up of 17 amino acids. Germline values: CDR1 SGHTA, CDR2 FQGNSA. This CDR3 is CASSLEPTGQGNNEQYF. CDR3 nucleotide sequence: TGTGCCAGCAGCTTAGAACCGACGGGACAGGGGAACAACGAGCAGTACTTC.

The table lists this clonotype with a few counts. CDR3 bases: TGTGCCAGCGGCTATACAGGGCTCGAGCAGTTCTTC. Residues: CASGYTGLEQFF. The chain recombines TRBV12-3 or TRBV12-4 with TRBJ2-1; perhaps TRBD1 as D (6 bases). The ends were cut back, 8 bases at V and 10 bases at J, with 15 bases in the middle. There are 12 residues in the CDR3.

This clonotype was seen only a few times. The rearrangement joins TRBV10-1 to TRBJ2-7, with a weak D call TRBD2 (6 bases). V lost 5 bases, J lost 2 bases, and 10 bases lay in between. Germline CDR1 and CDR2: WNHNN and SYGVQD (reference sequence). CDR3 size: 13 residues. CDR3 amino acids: CASSWDSTYEQYF. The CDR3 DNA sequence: TGCGCCAGCAGTTGGGACTCCACCTACGAGCAGTACTTC.

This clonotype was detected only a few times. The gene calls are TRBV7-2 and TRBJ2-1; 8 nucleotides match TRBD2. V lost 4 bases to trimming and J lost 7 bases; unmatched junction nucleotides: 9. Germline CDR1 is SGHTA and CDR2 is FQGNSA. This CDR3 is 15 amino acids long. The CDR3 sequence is CASSSGGGSGNEQFF. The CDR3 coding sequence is TGTGCCAGCAGCTCCGGCGGGGGGTCAGGGAATGAGCAGTTCTTC.

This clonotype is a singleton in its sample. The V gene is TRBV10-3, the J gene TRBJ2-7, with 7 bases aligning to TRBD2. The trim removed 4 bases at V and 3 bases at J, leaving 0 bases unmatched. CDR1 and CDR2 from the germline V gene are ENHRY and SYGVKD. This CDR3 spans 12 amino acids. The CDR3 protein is CAISGTSYEQYF. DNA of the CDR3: TGTGCCATCAGTGGGACTAGCTACGAGCAGTACTTC.

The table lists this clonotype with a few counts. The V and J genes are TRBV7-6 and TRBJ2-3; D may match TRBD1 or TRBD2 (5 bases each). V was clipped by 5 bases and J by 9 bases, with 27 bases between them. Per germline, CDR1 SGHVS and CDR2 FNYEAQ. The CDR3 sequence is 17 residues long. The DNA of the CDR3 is TGTGCCAGCAGCCCAGAGTCCGGGGCCCCCCTGGGCGAGACGCAGTATTTT. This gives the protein CASSPESGAPLGETQYF.

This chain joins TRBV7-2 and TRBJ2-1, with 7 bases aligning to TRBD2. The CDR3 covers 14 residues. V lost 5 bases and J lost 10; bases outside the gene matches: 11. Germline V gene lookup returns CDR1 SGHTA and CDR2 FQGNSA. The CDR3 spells CASSIGGSLYEQFF. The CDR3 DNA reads TGTGCCAGCAGCATCGGGGGGAGCCTCTACGAGCAGTTCTTC.

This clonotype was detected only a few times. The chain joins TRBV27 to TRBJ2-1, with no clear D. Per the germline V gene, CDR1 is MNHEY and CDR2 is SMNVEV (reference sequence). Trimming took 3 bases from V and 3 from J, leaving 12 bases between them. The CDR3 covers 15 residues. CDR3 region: CASSLSLPNYNEQFF. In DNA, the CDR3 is TGTGCCAGCAGTTTGAGTCTACCCAACTACAATGAGCAGTTCTTC.

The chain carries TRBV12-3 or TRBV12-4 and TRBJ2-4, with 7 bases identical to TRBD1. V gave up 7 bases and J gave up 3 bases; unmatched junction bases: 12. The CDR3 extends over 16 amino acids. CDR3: CASTPRRTGLKNIQYF. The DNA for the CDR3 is TGTGCCAGCACCCCGCGCCGGACAGGCCTCAAAAACATTCAGTACTTC.

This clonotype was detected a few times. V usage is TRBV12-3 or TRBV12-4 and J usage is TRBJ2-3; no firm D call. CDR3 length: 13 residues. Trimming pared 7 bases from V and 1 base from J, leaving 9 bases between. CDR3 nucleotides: TGTGCCAGCACCCCATCGGGCACAGATACGCAGTATTTT. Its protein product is CASTPSGTDTQYF.

The CDR3, as DNA: TGTGCCAGCAGCTTAGAAGGGGGGTCCCCTCCCCACTTT. Protein sequence: CASSLEGGSPPHF. The chain carries TRBV7-2 and TRBJ1-6; tentatively, D is TRBD1 (6 bases). Germline CDR1 SGHTA, CDR2 FQGNSA. Trimming removed 1 base at V and 18 bases at J, with 16 bases between. The CDR3 covers 13 residues.

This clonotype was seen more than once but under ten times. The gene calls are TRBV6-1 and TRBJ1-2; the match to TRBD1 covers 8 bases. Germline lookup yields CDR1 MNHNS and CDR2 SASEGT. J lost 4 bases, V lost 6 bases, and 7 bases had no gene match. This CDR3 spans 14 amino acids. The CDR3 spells CASSWTGPPYGYTF. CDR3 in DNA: TGTGCCAGCAGCTGGACAGGGCCCCCCTATGGCTACACCTTC.

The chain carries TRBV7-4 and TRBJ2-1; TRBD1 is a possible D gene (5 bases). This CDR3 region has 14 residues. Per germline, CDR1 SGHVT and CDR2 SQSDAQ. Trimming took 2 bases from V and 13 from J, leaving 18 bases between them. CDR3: CASSLYRHKNIQFF. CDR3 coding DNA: TGTGCCAGCAGCTTATACAGGCACAAAAACATTCAGTTCTTC.

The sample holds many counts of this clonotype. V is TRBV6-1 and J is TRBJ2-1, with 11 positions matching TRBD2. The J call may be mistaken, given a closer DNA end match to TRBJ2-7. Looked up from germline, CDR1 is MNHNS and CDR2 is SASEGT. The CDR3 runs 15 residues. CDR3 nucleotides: TGTGCCAGCAGGAACGAGCTAGCGGGAGGCCCCCAGCAGTACTTC. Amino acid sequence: CASRNELAGGPQQYF.

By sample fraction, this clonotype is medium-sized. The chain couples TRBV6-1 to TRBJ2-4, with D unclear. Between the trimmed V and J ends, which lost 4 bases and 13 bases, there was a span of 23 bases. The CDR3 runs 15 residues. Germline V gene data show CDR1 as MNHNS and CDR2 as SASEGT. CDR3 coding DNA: TGTGCCAGCAGTGCCTATGCGGTACTCTACAATGAGCAGTACTTC. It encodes CASSAYAVLYNEQYF.

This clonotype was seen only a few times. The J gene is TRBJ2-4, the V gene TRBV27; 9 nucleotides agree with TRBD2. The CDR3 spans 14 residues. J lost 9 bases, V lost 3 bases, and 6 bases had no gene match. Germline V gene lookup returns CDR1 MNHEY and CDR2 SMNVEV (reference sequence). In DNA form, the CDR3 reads TGTGCCAGCAGTTTTAGTAGCGGGAGTACCATTCAGTACTTC. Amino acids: CASSFSSGSTIQYF.

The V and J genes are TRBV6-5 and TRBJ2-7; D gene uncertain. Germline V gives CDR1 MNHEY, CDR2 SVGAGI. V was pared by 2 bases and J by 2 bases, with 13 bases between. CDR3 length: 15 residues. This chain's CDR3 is CASSYTSAGAYEQYF. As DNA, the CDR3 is TGTGCCAGCAGTTACACCTCGGCCGGAGCCTACGAGCAGTACTTC.

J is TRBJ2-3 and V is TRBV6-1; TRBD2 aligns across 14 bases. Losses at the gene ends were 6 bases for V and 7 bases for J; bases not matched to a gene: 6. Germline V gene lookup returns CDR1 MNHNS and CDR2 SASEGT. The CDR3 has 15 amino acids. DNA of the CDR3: TGTGCCAGCAGGCCGGGACTAGCGGGAGCCAATACGCAGTATTTT. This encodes CASRPGLAGANTQYF.

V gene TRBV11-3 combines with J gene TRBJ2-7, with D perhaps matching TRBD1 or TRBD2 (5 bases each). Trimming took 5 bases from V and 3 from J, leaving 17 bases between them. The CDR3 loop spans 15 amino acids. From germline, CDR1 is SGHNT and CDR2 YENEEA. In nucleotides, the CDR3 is TGTGCCAGCAGCCCCCTGGGGGTATTGAGCTACGAGCAGTACTTC. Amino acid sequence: CASSPLGVLSYEQYF.

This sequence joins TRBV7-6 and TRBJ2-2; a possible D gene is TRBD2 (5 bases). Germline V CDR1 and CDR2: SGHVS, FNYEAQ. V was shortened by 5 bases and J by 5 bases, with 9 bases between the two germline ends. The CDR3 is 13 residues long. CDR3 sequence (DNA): TGTGCCAGCAGCGCGGGTCAGACCGGGGAGCTGTTTTTT. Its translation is CASSAGQTGELFF.

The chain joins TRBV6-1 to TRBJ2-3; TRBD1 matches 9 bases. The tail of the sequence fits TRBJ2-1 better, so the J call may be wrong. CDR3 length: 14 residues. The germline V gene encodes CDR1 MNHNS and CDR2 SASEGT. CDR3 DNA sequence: TGTGCCAGCATGTCGACAGGGGGTCCCTACGAGCAGTTCTTC. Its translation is CASMSTGGPYEQFF.

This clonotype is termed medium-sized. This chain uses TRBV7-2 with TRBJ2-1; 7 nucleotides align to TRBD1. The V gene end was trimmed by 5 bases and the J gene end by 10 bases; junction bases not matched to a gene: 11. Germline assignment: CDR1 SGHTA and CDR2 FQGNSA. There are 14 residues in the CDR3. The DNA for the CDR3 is TGTGCCAGCAGCAGTAGACAGGGCTCCCACGAGCAGTTCTTC. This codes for CASSSRQGSHEQFF.